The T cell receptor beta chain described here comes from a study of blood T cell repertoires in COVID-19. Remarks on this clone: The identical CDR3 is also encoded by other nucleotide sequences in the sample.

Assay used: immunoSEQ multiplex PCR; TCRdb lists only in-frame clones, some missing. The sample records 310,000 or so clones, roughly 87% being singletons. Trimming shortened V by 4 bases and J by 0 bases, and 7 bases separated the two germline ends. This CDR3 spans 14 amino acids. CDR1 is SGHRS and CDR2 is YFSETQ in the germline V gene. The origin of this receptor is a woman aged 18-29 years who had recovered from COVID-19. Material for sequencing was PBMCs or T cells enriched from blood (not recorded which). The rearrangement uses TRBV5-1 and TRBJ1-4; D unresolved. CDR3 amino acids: CASSPYTTNEKLFF. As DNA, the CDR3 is TGCGCCAGCAGCCCTTACACAACTAATGAAAAACTGTTTTTT.